This TCR beta chain originates from a study of technical replicates of blood from four donors. Assay used: immunoSEQ multiplex PCR; TCRdb lists only in-frame clones, some missing. The sample has about 66,000 clones; about 89% are singletons. This clone was seen a single time. The V segment lost 3 bases and the J segment 8 bases; nucleotides outside the gene matches: 6. CDR3 length: 14 amino acids. Germline V CDR1 and CDR2: SGHTA, FQGTGA. The chain uses TRBV7-3 and TRBJ2-2, with 7 bases matching TRBD2. This clonotype was obtained from a human donor in good health. Some clones in this sample may be carry-over from other donors' samples. Source material: PBMCs. CDR3 amino acids: CASSFISGTGELFF. CDR3 coding DNA: TGTGCCAGCAGCTTTATCAGCGGGACTGGGGAGCTGTTTTTT.